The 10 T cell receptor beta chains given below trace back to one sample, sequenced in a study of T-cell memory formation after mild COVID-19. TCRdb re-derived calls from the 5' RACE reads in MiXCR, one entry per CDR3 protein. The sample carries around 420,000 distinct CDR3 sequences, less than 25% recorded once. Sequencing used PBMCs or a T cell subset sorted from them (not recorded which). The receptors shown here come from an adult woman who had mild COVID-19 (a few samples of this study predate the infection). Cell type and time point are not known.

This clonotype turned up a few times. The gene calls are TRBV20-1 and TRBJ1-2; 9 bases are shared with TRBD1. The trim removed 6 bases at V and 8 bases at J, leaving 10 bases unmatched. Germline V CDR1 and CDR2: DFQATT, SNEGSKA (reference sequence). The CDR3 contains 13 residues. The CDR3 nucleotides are TGCAGTGCCTTAACACAGGGGGCCAAAGGCTACACCTTC. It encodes CSALTQGAKGYTF.

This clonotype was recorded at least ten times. CDR3 sequence: CASSPWTSGKGDTQYF. CDR3 sequence (DNA): TGTGCCAGCAGCCCTTGGACTAGCGGGAAAGGAGATACGCAGTATTTT. J is TRBJ2-3 and V is TRBV7-9; TRBD2 aligns across 12 bases. Germline V CDR1 and CDR2: SEHNR, FQNEAQ (reference sequence). The CDR3 loop spans 16 amino acids. V lost 5 bases, J lost 5 bases, and 8 bases stayed unmatched. Variable domain in full (rest from reference TRBV7-9 and TRBJ2-3): DTGVSQNPRHKITKRGQNVTFRCDPISEHNRLYWYRQTLGQGPEFLTYFQNEAQLEKSRLLSDRFSAERPKGSFSTLEIQRTEQGDSAMYLCASSPWTSGKGDTQYFGPGTRLTVL.

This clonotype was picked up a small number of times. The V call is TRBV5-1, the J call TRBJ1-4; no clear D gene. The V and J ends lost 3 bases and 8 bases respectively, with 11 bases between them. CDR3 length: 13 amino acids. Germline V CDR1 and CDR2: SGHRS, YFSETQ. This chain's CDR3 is CASSSEPEEKLFF. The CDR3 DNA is TGCGCCAGCAGCTCGGAGCCTGAAGAAAAACTGTTTTTT.

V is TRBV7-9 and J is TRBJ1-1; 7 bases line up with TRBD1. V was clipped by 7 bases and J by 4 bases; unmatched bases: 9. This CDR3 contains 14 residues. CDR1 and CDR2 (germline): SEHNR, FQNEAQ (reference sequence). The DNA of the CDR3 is TGTGCCAGCATGACAGGGAACTTAACCACTGAAGCTTTCTTT. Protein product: CASMTGNLTTEAFF. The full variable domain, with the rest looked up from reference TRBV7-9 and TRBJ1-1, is DTGVSQNPRHKITKRGQNVTFRCDPISEHNRLYWYRQTLGQGPEFLTYFQNEAQLEKSRLLSDRFSAERPKGSFSTLEIQRTEQGDSAMYLCASMTGNLTTEAFFGQGTRLTVV.

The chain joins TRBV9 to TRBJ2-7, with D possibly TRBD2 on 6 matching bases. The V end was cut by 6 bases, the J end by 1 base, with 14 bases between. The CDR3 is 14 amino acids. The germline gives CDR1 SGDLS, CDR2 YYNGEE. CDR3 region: CASTPGRGSYEQYF. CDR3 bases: TGTGCCAGCACCCCCGGGCGGGGTTCCTACGAGCAGTACTTC.

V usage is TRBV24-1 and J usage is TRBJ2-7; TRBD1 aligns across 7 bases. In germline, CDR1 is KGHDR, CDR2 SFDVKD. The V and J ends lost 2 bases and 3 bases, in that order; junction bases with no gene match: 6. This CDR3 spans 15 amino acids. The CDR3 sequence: CATSDSGTASYEQYF. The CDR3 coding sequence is TGTGCCACCAGTGATTCCGGGACAGCTAGCTACGAGCAGTACTTC.

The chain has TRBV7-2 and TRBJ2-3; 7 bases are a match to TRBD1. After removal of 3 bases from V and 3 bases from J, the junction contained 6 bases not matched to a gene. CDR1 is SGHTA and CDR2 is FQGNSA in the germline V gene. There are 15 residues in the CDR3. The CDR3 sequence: CASSLPGQITDTQYF. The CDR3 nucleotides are TGTGCCAGCAGCTTGCCGGGACAGATTACAGATACGCAGTATTTT.

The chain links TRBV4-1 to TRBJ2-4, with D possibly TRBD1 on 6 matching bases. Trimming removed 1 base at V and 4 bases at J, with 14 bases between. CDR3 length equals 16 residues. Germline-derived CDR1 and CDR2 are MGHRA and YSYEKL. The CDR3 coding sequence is TGCGCCAGCAGCCAAGCCCCTGGCGGACAGAAAAACATTCAGTACTTC. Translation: CASSQAPGGQKNIQYF.

The CDR3 is CASQTSGTGELFF. The CDR3 DNA reads TGCGCCAGCCAGACTAGCGGGACCGGGGAGCTGTTTTTT. This chain uses TRBV5-1 with TRBJ2-2, with TRBD2 matching over 10 bases. CDR3 length: 13 amino acids. The V segment lost 7 bases and the J segment 5 bases; nucleotides outside the gene matches: 2. Germline loops: CDR1 SGHRS, CDR2 YFSETQ.

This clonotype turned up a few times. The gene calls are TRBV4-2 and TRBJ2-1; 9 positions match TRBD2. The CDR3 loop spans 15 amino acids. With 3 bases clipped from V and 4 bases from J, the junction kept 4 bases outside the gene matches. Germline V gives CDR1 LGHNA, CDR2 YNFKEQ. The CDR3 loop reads CASSHQTSGYNEQFF. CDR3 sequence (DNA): TGTGCCAGCAGCCACCAGACTAGCGGTTACAATGAGCAGTTCTTC.